This is a list of T cell receptor beta chains from one sample in a study of cytomegalovirus exposure and HLA in healthy donors. Clones were read by immunoSEQ multiplex PCR, and TCRdb kept only the in-frame ones, dropping some. Of some 150,000 clones listed, around 84% are singletons. The source material was PBMCs. The origin of the receptors is a boy aged 2 to 10 in good health and CMV-seronegative. CDR3s include the opening cysteine and the closing phenylalanine or tryptophan. D genes are given only for firm matches. Clone size is given for some rows only: seen once, a few or many times, or a class if the clone is expanded.

d_call	clone_size	v_call	j_call	cdr3_length	cdr3_aa	cdr3_nt
.	.	TRBV19	TRBJ2-5	15	CASSIISYGQETQYF	TGTGCCAGTAGTATAATAAGTTACGGCCAAGAGACCCAGTACTTC
TRBD1	.	TRBV9	TRBJ1-1	13	CASSVGQVGEAFF	TGTGCCAGCAGCGTCGGACAGGTGGGAGAAGCTTTCTTT
TRBD1	.	TRBV15	TRBJ1-1	18	CATSRDMGTGPLSTEAFF	TGTGCCACCAGCAGAGATATGGGGACAGGGCCCTTAAGCACTGAAGCTTTCTTT
TRBD2	.	TRBV18	TRBJ2-3	22	CASSPGAGAAPGLAGVADTQYF	TGTGCCAGCTCCCCGGGAGCAGGGGCTGCACCGGGACTAGCGGGAGTCGCAGATACGCAGTATTTT
.	.	TRBV7-9	TRBJ1-5	17	CSSSMPTEFDSNQPQHF	TGTTCCAGCAGCATGCCGACGGAGTTCGATAGCAATCAGCCCCAGCATTTT
TRBD1	.	TRBV11-1	TRBJ1-5	14	CASSQGARVQPQHF	TGTGCCAGCAGTCAGGGGGCACGGGTTCAGCCCCAGCATTTT
.	.	TRBV5-1	TRBJ1-2	15	CASSLGLGVNYGYTF	TGCGCCAGCAGCTTGGGATTAGGGGTTAACTATGGCTACACCTTC
.	.	TRBV19	TRBJ1-5	14	CASSIKRGNQPQHF	TGTGCCAGTAGTATAAAACGAGGCAATCAGCCCCAGCATTTT
.	.	TRBV28	TRBJ1-1	12	CASSLYRSEAFF	TGTGCCAGCAGTTTATACAGGAGTGAAGCTTTCTTT
.	.	TRBV6-4	TRBJ2-6	18	CASSPQGQGTSGANVLTF	TGTGCCAGCAGTCCCCAGGGGCAGGGGACGTCTGGGGCCAACGTCCTGACTTTC
.	.	TRBV11-3	TRBJ2-3	12	CASSLSTDTQYF	TGTGCCAGCAGCCTAAGTACAGATACGCAGTATTTT
TRBD1	.	TRBV7-9	TRBJ1-1	17	CASSSLPTRTGGTEAFF	TGTGCCAGCAGCTCTCTACCAACTCGGACAGGAGGGACTGAAGCTTTCTTT
.	few	TRBV7-8	TRBJ1-5	16	CASSSHDSYSNQPQHF	TGTGCCAGCAGCTCGCACGACAGCTATAGCAATCAGCCCCAGCATTTT
.	.	TRBV2	TRBJ1-1	14	CASREDTGGVGAFF	TGTGCCAGCAGGGAAGATACAGGTGGGGTAGGAGCTTTCTTT
TRBD1	.	TRBV5-4	TRBJ2-1	16	CASSLGPDRGYNEQFF	TGTGCCAGCAGCTTGGGTCCTGACAGGGGGTACAATGAGCAGTTCTTC
.	.	TRBV11-2	TRBJ1-1	13	CASSGHGYREAFF	TGTGCCAGCAGCGGACATGGGTACCGCGAAGCTTTCTTT
TRBD1	.	TRBV5-1	TRBJ1-1	16	CASSFWDRNMNTEAFF	TGCGCCAGCAGCTTTTGGGACAGAAACATGAACACTGAAGCTTTCTTT
TRBD1	.	TRBV27	TRBJ1-2	12	CASKIRQGGYTF	TGTGCCAGCAAGATACGACAGGGAGGCTACACCTTC
TRBD2	.	TRBV25-1	TRBJ2-7	18	CASSEEAGGPLKSYEQYF	TGTGCCAGCAGTGAGGAGGCGGGAGGGCCCCTGAAGTCCTACGAGCAGTACTTC
.	.	TRBV27	TRBJ2-1	13	CASSLGRGNEQFF	TGTGCCAGCAGTTTAGGTCGAGGCAATGAGCAGTTCTTC
.	.	TRBV10-2	TRBJ1-1	13	CASSVQMNTEAFF	TGCGCCAGCAGTGTGCAGATGAACACTGAAGCTTTCTTT
.	.	TRBV5-1	TRBJ1-5	13	CASSLDINQPQHF	TGCGCCAGCAGCTTGGACATTAATCAGCCCCAGCATTTT
.	.	TRBV11-2	TRBJ2-7	13	CASSLESVGEQYF	TGTGCCAGCAGCTTAGAATCGGTCGGTGAGCAGTACTTC
.	.	TRBV27	TRBJ2-1	12	CASSSSRIGEFF	TGTGCCAGCAGTTCCTCCCGAATCGGGGAGTTCTTC
TRBD2	.	TRBV5-1	TRBJ2-1	15	CASRMSGGDHNEQFF	TGCGCCAGCAGAATGAGCGGGGGGGACCACAATGAGCAGTTCTTC
TRBD2	.	TRBV5-1	TRBJ2-2	16	CASGYLAGANTGELFF	TGCGCCAGCGGATATTTAGCGGGAGCGAACACCGGGGAGCTGTTTTTT
.	.	TRBV4-3	TRBJ2-5	14	CASSQEEGQKTQYF	TGCGCCAGCAGCCAAGAGGAGGGGCAAAAGACCCAGTACTTC
.	once	TRBV25-1	TRBJ2-5	16	CAGRTGRSPLQETQYF	TGTGCCGGGAGGACAGGCCGAAGTCCCCTCCAAGAGACCCAGTACTTC
.	.	TRBV28	TRBJ1-3	15	CASSKAVGGGNTIYF	TGTGCCAGCAGCAAAGCGGTGGGAGGTGGAAACACCATATATTTT
.	.	TRBV4-2	TRBJ2-1	18	CASSRRGGFPHRGDEQFF	TGTGCCAGCAGCCGAAGAGGAGGATTTCCCCATCGCGGCGATGAGCAGTTCTTC
TRBD2	.	TRBV12-5	TRBJ2-7	18	CASGSPGGAGGLSYEQYF	TGTGCTAGTGGTTCCCCGGGGGGGGCGGGGGGCCTCTCCTACGAGCAGTACTTC
.	few	TRBV7-9	TRBJ2-1	15	CASSPDRQGFNEQFF	TGTGCCAGCAGCCCAGACAGGCAGGGTTTCAATGAGCAGTTCTTC
TRBD1	.	TRBV7-9	TRBJ1-4	16	CSSSLAPGRGNEKLFF	TGTTCCAGCAGCTTAGCTCCCGGCAGGGGGAATGAAAAACTGTTTTTT